These 12 T cell receptor beta chains were sequenced from one sample in a study of cytomegalovirus exposure and HLA in healthy donors. PCR employed 60 Vbeta and 13 Jbeta primers. Libraries were prepared by immunoSEQ multiplex PCR; TCRdb keeps only in-frame clonotypes and omits some of them. Among approximately 170,000 clones listed, over 70% were seen once. Sequencing was carried out using PBMCs. The receptors derive from a man in his fifties or sixties in good health and CMV-seropositive.

This chain connects TRBV10-3 to TRBJ2-1; 9 bases align to TRBD2. V gave up 6 bases and J gave up 9 bases; unmatched junction bases: 6. CDR3 size: 13 residues. Germline CDR1 reads ENHRY; CDR2 reads SYGVKD. The CDR3: CAISVAGVVEQFF. For the CDR3, the DNA is TGTGCCATCAGCGTAGCGGGAGTGGTTGAGCAGTTCTTC.

The rearrangement uses TRBV5-6 and TRBJ2-3; maybe TRBD1 (7 bases). V lost 3 bases and J lost 0, with 14 bases in between. There are 16 residues in the CDR3. Germline V gene data show CDR1 as SGHDT and CDR2 as YYEEEE. Written as DNA, the CDR3 is TGTGCCAGCAGCTACTCAGGGGGGTATAGCACAGATACGCAGTATTTT. It specifies CASSYSGGYSTDTQYF.

The V call is TRBV9, the J call TRBJ2-1; possible D gene TRBD2, 5 bases. Germline CDR1 and CDR2: SGDLS and YYNGEE. The CDR3 has 15 residues. The V gene lost 3 bases and the J gene lost 0 bases, with 10 bases spanning the gap. DNA of the CDR3: TGTGCCAGCAGCGCTAGCCTCAGCTCCTACAATGAGCAGTTCTTC. It yields the protein CASSASLSSYNEQFF.

The chain recombines TRBV6-5 with TRBJ2-1, with D uncertain. V was shortened by 6 bases and J by 7 bases, with 10 bases between the two germline ends. Germline lookup yields CDR1 MNHEY and CDR2 SVGAGI. The CDR3 is 12 residues long. The CDR3 nucleotides read TGTGCCAGCAGCCGTATCGGGAATGAGCAGTTCTTC. Protein product: CASSRIGNEQFF.

The V call is TRBV25-1, the J call TRBJ1-2; the D is unclear. From germline, CDR1 is MGHDK and CDR2 SYGVNS. The CDR3 is 14 amino acids. V was cut by 2 bases and J by 4 bases, with 11 bases left in between. The CDR3 region is CASSEGQISYGYTF. The CDR3 DNA is TGTGCCAGCAGTGAAGGGCAGATAAGCTATGGCTACACCTTC.

This clone was counted a few times. This chain links TRBV28 with TRBJ1-1; D gene unclear. With 6 bases removed from V and 1 base from J, the gap between germline ends came to 12 bases. CDR3 length: 14 residues. CDR1 MDHEN and CDR2 SYDVKM come from the germline V gene. The CDR3 sequence is CASRPGNRNTEAFF. The CDR3 coding sequence is TGTGCCAGCAGGCCCGGGAATAGGAACACTGAAGCTTTCTTT.

The V call is TRBV11-3, the J call TRBJ2-1; 10 bases align to TRBD2. The CDR3 consists of 17 residues. The germline V gene encodes CDR1 SGHNT and CDR2 YENEEA. Trimming took 3 bases from V and 8 from J; bases not matched to a gene: 13. This CDR3 is CASSFEGSGGASDEQFF. DNA for the CDR3: TGTGCCAGCAGCTTCGAGGGGAGCGGGGGGGCCTCGGATGAGCAGTTCTTC. Based on the CDR3 plus reference TRBV11-3 and TRBJ2-1, the full variable domain is EAGVVQSPRYKIIEKKQPVAFWCNPISGHNTLYWYLQNLGQGPELLIRYENEEAVDDSQLPKDRFSAERLKGVDSTLKIQPAELGDSAVYLCASSFEGSGGASDEQFFGPGTRLTVL.

The chain links TRBV10-3 to TRBJ1-1; 7 nucleotides match TRBD1. The germline V gene encodes CDR1 ENHRY and CDR2 SYGVKD. This CDR3 region has 13 residues. With V trimmed by 6 bases and J by 2 bases, 3 bases remained unmatched. The CDR3 nucleotides read TGTGCCATCAGAGGGACAGTTAACACTGAAGCTTTCTTT. Translation: CAIRGTVNTEAFF.

The chain has TRBV7-2 and TRBJ1-1, with 8 bases fitting TRBD1. V lost 3 bases, J lost 13 bases, and 13 bases stayed unmatched. Germline CDR1 SGHTA, CDR2 FQGNSA. This CDR3 is 14 amino acids long. The CDR3 region has the DNA TGTGCCAGCAGCTTTGGCGGGATGGACAGGGCGGTTTTCTTT. It is translated as CASSFGGMDRAVFF.

The chain joins TRBV9 to TRBJ2-5; the match to TRBD2 covers 12 bases. Germline V lookup: CDR1 SGDLS, CDR2 YYNGEE. This CDR3 has 16 amino acids. With V trimmed by 7 bases and J by 5 bases, 12 bases remained unmatched. CDR3 coding DNA: TGTGCCAGCTCCTTTGCCCCTAGCGGGAGGGCTGAGACCCAGTACTTC. Its protein product is CASSFAPSGRAETQYF.

Note on this clone: Distinct nucleotide sequences in the sample also encode this CDR3. CDR3 sequence: CASSLGGGTDTQYF. The CDR3 DNA is TGTGCCAGCAGCTTGGGTGGAGGGACAGATACGCAGTATTTT. The chain carries TRBV5-4 and TRBJ2-3; tentatively, D is TRBD2 (6 bases). The CDR3 contains 14 residues. Germline V gene lookup returns CDR1 SGHNT and CDR2 YYREEE (reference sequence). V gave up 0 bases and J gave up 3 bases, with 8 bases separating them.

The genes are TRBV5-1 and TRBJ2-2, with no clear D. V was trimmed by 0 bases and J by 8 bases, leaving 17 bases between them. There are 16 residues in the CDR3. CDR1 is SGHRS, CDR2 YFSETQ, per germline. In DNA form, the CDR3 reads TGCGCCAGCAGCTTGGAACTAAAGAACACGTATGGGGAGCTGTTTTTT. As protein: CASSLELKNTYGELFF.